A selection of T cell receptor beta chains follows, all from one sample in a study of blood T cell repertoires in COVID-19. TCRdb's copy holds only in-frame clones and misses some; the assay was immunoSEQ multiplex PCR. The sample contains 90,000 to 100,000 clones, around four fifths of which appear only once. Sequencing was done on a sample of peripheral blood. The receptor set was obtained from an older man with acute or convalescent COVID-19. Each CDR3 is given with its conserved first and last residue. The D gene is left open where the match is weak. Clone size appears in some rows only: once, few, many, or a class for an expanded clone.

D: .; V: TRBV5-5; size: .; J: TRBJ1-5; DNA: TGTGCCAGCAGCTTGGCTATAAGCAATCAGCCCCAGCATTTT; CDR3: CASSLAISNQPQHF
D: TRBD1; V: TRBV18; size: .; J: TRBJ1-2; DNA: TGTGCCAGCTCACCGCCAGGGACAGGGGAAGGCTATGGCTACACCTTC; CDR3: CASSPPGTGEGYGYTF
D: .; V: TRBV5-4; size: .; J: TRBJ1-1; DNA: TGTGCCAGCAGCTTAGAGGGAAGCAGAAGGACTGAAGCTTTCTTT; CDR3: CASSLEGSRRTEAFF
D: .; V: TRBV2; size: few; J: TRBJ1-2; DNA: TGTGCCAGCAGTAAGGACAGCAACTATGGCTACACCTTC; CDR3: CASSKDSNYGYTF
D: .; V: TRBV19; size: .; J: TRBJ2-7; DNA: TGTGCCAGTAGTATAAATAGCCTTGGGGAGCAGTACTTC; CDR3: CASSINSLGEQYF
D: .; V: TRBV30; size: .; J: TRBJ1-2; DNA: TGTGCCTGGACTAGCGGGTTCCGCGATGACTACACCTTC; CDR3: CAWTSGFRDDYTF
D: .; V: TRBV14; size: .; J: TRBJ2-2; DNA: TGTGCCAGCAGCCAATCTACCAACACCGGGGAGCTGTTTTTT; CDR3: CASSQSTNTGELFF
D: .; V: TRBV6-5; size: once; J: TRBJ1-4; DNA: TGTGCCAGCAGTTACTCGTACAGGGCAACCAGCGAAAAACTGTTTTTT; CDR3: CASSYSYRATSEKLFF
D: .; V: TRBV12-3/TRBV12-4; size: .; J: TRBJ2-3; DNA: TGTGCCAGCAGTTTTATGAGTGAAGATACGCAGTATTTT; CDR3: CASSFMSEDTQYF
D: .; V: TRBV6-6; size: .; J: TRBJ1-2; DNA: TGTGCCAGCAGTTACGTAGTGGGGGGTAGCTATGGCTACACCTTC; CDR3: CASSYVVGGSYGYTF
D: TRBD2; V: TRBV19; size: .; J: TRBJ2-1; DNA: TGTGCCAGTAGTATAGGGACTAGCTTTATACACAATGAGCAGTTCTTC; CDR3: CASSIGTSFIHNEQFF
D: .; V: TRBV2; size: .; J: TRBJ1-2; DNA: TGTGCCAGCAGTCCACAGGGAACTAACTATGGCTACACCTTC; CDR3: CASSPQGTNYGYTF
D: TRBD1; V: TRBV7-2; size: once; J: TRBJ2-1; DNA: TGTGCCAGCAGCTTACAGGGGGCTCCCTACAATGAGCAGTTCTTC; CDR3: CASSLQGAPYNEQFF
D: .; V: TRBV5-4; size: .; J: TRBJ1-2; DNA: TGTGCCAGCAGCACTTCCGGGTCTATCTATGGCTACACCTTC; CDR3: CASSTSGSIYGYTF
D: TRBD1; V: TRBV4-1; size: .; J: TRBJ2-7; DNA: TGCGCCAGCAGCCAGAGAGACAGGGACATCCACGAGCAGTACTTC; CDR3: CASSQRDRDIHEQYF
D: .; V: TRBV21-1; size: .; J: TRBJ1-4; DNA: TGTGCCAGCAGCACTCGTTCCCGGGACTCCCCGATCGGCGAACTGTTTTTT; CDR3: CASSTRSRDSPIGELFF
D: TRBD2; V: TRBV12-3/TRBV12-4; size: .; J: TRBJ2-7; DNA: TGTGCCAGCAGACCCAGCGGGGGTAACGAGCAGTACTTC; CDR3: CASRPSGGNEQYF
D: TRBD1; V: TRBV28; size: .; J: TRBJ2-5; DNA: TGTGCCAGCAGTTTCCAACAGGGGGTTGTCCAGACCCAGTACTTC; CDR3: CASSFQQGVVQTQYF
D: .; V: TRBV27; size: few; J: TRBJ2-3; DNA: TGTGCCAGCAGTCTTTCTAGCGCCCGCACAGATACGCAGTATTTT; CDR3: CASSLSSARTDTQYF
D: TRBD1; V: TRBV7-6; size: .; J: TRBJ1-1; DNA: TGTGCCAGCAAGGACACACGACAGGGTGAAGCTGAAGCTTTCTTT; CDR3: CASKDTRQGEAEAFF
D: .; V: TRBV7-9; size: .; J: TRBJ2-7; DNA: TGTGCCAGCAGCTTAGTTCTAGGAGAGCAGTACTTC; CDR3: CASSLVLGEQYF
D: .; V: TRBV2; size: once; J: TRBJ2-5; DNA: TGTGCCAGCATCAACACAGAAACGACAGCAGACCAAGAGACCCAGTACTTC; CDR3: CASINTETTADQETQYF
D: .; V: TRBV7-3; size: .; J: TRBJ2-2; DNA: TGTGCCAGCAGCCCCACAAACGGGGAGCTGTTTTTT; CDR3: CASSPTNGELFF
D: .; V: TRBV18; size: few; J: TRBJ2-5; DNA: TGTGCCAGCTCAGGGGGTCGCGGGGACCAAGAGACCCAGTACTTC; CDR3: CASSGGRGDQETQYF
D: .; V: TRBV27; size: .; J: TRBJ1-1; DNA: TGTGCCAGCAGTCCCCAGGGTTCCCTCACTGAAGCTTTCTTT; CDR3: CASSPQGSLTEAFF
D: TRBD1; V: TRBV5-8; size: .; J: TRBJ1-2; DNA: TGTGCCAGCAGCTTGGCCGGGACAGGGGGTGGCTACACCTTC; CDR3: CASSLAGTGGGYTF
D: TRBD1; V: TRBV2; size: .; J: TRBJ1-2; DNA: TGTGCCAGCAGACCACAGGGGGTATTTGATGGCTACACCTTC; CDR3: CASRPQGVFDGYTF
D: .; V: TRBV19; size: .; J: TRBJ1-3; DNA: TGTGCCGCTAATGCCGGCTCTGGAAACACCATATATTTT; CDR3: CAANAGSGNTIYF
D: TRBD1; V: TRBV7-8; size: .; J: TRBJ1-2; DNA: TGTGCCAGCAGCCCACGGACAGGGAGACGCTACACCTTC; CDR3: CASSPRTGRRYTF
D: .; V: TRBV12-3/TRBV12-4; size: .; J: TRBJ1-6; DNA: TGTGCCAGCAGTTTACAGGGTAATTCACCCCTCCACTTT; CDR3: CASSLQGNSPLHF
D: TRBD2; V: TRBV7-7; size: .; J: TRBJ2-1; DNA: TGTGCTAGCAGCCCCGGGACTAGCGGGATAAATGAGCAGTTCTTC; CDR3: CASSPGTSGINEQFF
D: .; V: TRBV30; size: .; J: TRBJ2-7; DNA: TGTGCCCTAAATCCCAGCGGGCAGACTAACGAGCAGTACTTC; CDR3: CALNPSGQTNEQYF
D: .; V: TRBV6-5; size: .; J: TRBJ1-1; DNA: TGTGCCAGCAGCCGTACAAGAACGAACACTGAAGCTTTCTTT; CDR3: CASSRTRTNTEAFF
D: .; V: TRBV27; size: .; J: TRBJ2-1; DNA: TGTGCCAGCAGCACCCCGGGATGGGCCCCCTCCTACAATGAGCAGTTCTTC; CDR3: CASSTPGWAPSYNEQFF
D: .; V: TRBV3-1/TRBV3-2; size: .; J: TRBJ2-5; DNA: TGTGCCAGCAGCCCGGACAGCCAAGAGACCCAGTACTTC; CDR3: CASSPDSQETQYF
D: .; V: TRBV4-1; size: .; J: TRBJ1-5; DNA: TGCGCCAGCAGCCAGGAGACAGGCGGGCAGCCCCAGCATTTT; CDR3: CASSQETGGQPQHF
D: .; V: TRBV2; size: few; J: TRBJ1-2; DNA: TGTGCCAGCAGTGAGGGGCAGGCGGCCTATGGCTACACCTTC; CDR3: CASSEGQAAYGYTF
D: TRBD2; V: TRBV29-1; size: .; J: TRBJ2-1; DNA: TGCAGCGTTGGCCGGGAGGACAATGAGCAGTTCTTC; CDR3: CSVGREDNEQFF
D: .; V: TRBV7-2; size: .; J: TRBJ2-2; DNA: TGTGCCAGCAGTTCTAGCCCCACCGGGGAGCTGTTTTTT; CDR3: CASSSSPTGELFF
D: TRBD1; V: TRBV7-6; size: once; J: TRBJ1-4; DNA: TGTGCCAGCAGTTCCTCAGGGGGTTCTAATGAAAAACTGTTTTTT; CDR3: CASSSSGGSNEKLFF
D: .; V: TRBV24-1; size: .; J: TRBJ1-5; DNA: TGTGCCACCAGCTCAGGGCATCAGCCCCAGCATTTT; CDR3: CATSSGHQPQHF
D: .; V: TRBV4-3; size: .; J: TRBJ1-5; DNA: TGCGCCAGCAGCCAAGATCGGTCAGGAGGGAGCAATCAGCCCCAGCATTTT; CDR3: CASSQDRSGGSNQPQHF
D: .; V: TRBV6-5; size: .; J: TRBJ2-7; DNA: TGTGCCAGCAGTTATTACGGGGTCTACGAGCAGTACTTC; CDR3: CASSYYGVYEQYF
D: TRBD1; V: TRBV6-6; size: .; J: TRBJ1-5; DNA: TGTGCCAGCAGTTTTCCAGACAGGGCAGAGCCCCAGCATTTT; CDR3: CASSFPDRAEPQHF
D: TRBD1; V: TRBV7-7; size: .; J: TRBJ1-5; DNA: TGTGCTAGCAGCCCCACGGCGACAGGGTCAGCGTGGAACAGCAATCAGCCCCAGCATTTT; CDR3: CASSPTATGSAWNSNQPQHF
D: TRBD1; V: TRBV29-1; size: .; J: TRBJ2-3; DNA: TGCAGCGTTACCCGGACAGGGGCTAGCACAGATACGCAGTATTTT; CDR3: CSVTRTGASTDTQYF
D: .; V: TRBV7-3; size: .; J: TRBJ2-3; DNA: TGTGCCAGCAGCCGTGCCGGGGTAGATACGCAGTATTTT; CDR3: CASSRAGVDTQYF
D: TRBD2; V: TRBV29-1; size: many; J: TRBJ2-5; DNA: TGCAGCGTTGTAATAACTAGCGGGCACCAAGAGACCCAGTACTTC; CDR3: CSVVITSGHQETQYF
D: TRBD1; V: TRBV19; size: .; J: TRBJ2-2; DNA: TGTGCCAGTAGTTCCCGGACAGGGGTGTACACCGGGGAGCTGTTTTTT; CDR3: CASSSRTGVYTGELFF
D: TRBD1; V: TRBV28; size: .; J: TRBJ2-1; DNA: TGTGCCAGCACGACAGGGACCAATGAGCAGTTCTTC; CDR3: CASTTGTNEQFF
D: TRBD2; V: TRBV14; size: few; J: TRBJ2-1; DNA: TGTGCCAGCAGCCAATTCTCGGGAGGGCTTAATGAGCAGTTCTTC; CDR3: CASSQFSGGLNEQFF